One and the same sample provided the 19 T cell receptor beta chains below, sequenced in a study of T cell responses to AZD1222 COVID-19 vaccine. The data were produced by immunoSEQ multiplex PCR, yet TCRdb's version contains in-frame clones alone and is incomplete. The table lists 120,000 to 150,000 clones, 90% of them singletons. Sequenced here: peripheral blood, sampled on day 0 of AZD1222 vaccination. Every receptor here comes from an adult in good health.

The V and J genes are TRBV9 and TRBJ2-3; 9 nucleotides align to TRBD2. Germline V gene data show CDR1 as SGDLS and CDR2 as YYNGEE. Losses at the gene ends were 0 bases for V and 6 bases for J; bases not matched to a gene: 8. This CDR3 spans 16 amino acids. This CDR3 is CASSVEAGGPSDTQYF. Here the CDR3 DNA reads TGTGCCAGCAGCGTAGAGGCGGGGGGGCCGTCGGATACGCAGTATTTT. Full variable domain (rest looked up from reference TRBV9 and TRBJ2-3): DSGVTQTPKHLITATGQRVTLRCSPRSGDLSVYWYQQSLDQGLQFLIQYYNGEERAKGNILERFSAQQFPDLHSELNLSSLELGDSALYFCASSVEAGGPSDTQYFGPGTRLTVL.

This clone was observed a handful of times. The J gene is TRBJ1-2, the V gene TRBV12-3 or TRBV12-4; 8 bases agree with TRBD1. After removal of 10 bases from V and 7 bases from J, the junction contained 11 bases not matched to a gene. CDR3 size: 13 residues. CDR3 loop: CAIPGQGSPGYTF. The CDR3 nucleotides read TGTGCCATCCCCGGACAGGGATCGCCTGGCTACACCTTC.

The CDR3 nucleotides are TGTGCCAGCAGAGATGACCCTGTCGATGAGCAGTTCTTC. Amino acid sequence: CASRDDPVDEQFF. V is TRBV7-2 and J is TRBJ2-1; no clear D gene. The V gene's germline CDR1 is SGHTA and CDR2 FQGNSA. Trimming took off 6 bases at V and 8 bases at J, with 14 bases between the two ends. The CDR3 extends over 13 amino acids.

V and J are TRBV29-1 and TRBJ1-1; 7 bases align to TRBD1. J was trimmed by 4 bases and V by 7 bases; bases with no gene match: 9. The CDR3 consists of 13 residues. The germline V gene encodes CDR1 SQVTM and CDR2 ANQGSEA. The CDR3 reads CSAEGEGATEAFF. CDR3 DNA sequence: TGCAGCGCCGAGGGGGAGGGGGCCACTGAAGCTTTCTTT.

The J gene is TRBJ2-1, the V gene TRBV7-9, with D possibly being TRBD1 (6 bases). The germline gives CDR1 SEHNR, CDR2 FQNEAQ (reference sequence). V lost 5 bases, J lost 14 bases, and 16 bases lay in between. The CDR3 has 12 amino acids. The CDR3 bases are TGTGCCAGCAGCCCAGGTCGGCAGGGGAAGTTCTTC. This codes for CASSPGRQGKFF.

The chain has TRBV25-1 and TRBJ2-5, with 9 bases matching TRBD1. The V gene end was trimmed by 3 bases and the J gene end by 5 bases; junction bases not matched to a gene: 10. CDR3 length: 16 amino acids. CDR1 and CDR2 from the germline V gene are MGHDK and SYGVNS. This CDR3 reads CASSDQGQGNLETQYF. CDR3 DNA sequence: TGTGCCAGCAGTGACCAGGGACAGGGAAATTTGGAGACCCAGTACTTC.

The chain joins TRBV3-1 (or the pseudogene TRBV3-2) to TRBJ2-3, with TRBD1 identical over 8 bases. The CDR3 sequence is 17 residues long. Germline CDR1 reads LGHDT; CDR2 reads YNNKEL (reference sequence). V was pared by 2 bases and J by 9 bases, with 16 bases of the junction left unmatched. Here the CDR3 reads CASSQMRTGLKGWTQYF. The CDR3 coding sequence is TGTGCCAGCAGCCAAATGCGGACAGGGCTCAAGGGGTGGACGCAGTATTTT.

The CDR3 here is CASSPPAGTGPYNEQFF. The CDR3 DNA reads TGTGCCAGCAGCCCCCCCGCGGGAACGGGACCCTACAATGAGCAGTTCTTC. The chain is built from TRBV7-2 and TRBJ2-1, with D possibly TRBD2 on 6 matching bases. The CDR3 contains 17 residues. The V gene lost 5 bases and the J gene lost 2 bases, with 19 bases spanning the gap. Germline CDR1 reads SGHTA; CDR2 reads FQGNSA. The full variable domain, its missing parts supplied by reference TRBV7-2 and TRBJ2-1, is GAGVSQSPSNKVTEKGKDVELRCDPISGHTALYWYRQSLGQGLEFLIYFQGNSAPDKSGLPSDRFSAERTGGSVSTLTIQRTQQEDSAVYLCASSPPAGTGPYNEQFFGPGTRLTVL.

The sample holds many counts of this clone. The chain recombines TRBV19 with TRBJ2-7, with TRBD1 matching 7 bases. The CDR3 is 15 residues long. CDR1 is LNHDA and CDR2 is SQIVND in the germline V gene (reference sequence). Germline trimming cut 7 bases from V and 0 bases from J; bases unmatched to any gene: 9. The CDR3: CASNGPTGSSYEQYF. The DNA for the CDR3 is TGTGCCAGTAATGGCCCGACAGGGAGCTCCTACGAGCAGTACTTC.

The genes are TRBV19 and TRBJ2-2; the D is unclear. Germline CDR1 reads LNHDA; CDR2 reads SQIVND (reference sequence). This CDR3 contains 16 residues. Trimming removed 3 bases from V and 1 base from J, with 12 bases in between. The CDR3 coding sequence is TGTGCCAGTAGTATCGGTCTACCATTGAACACCGGGGAGCTGTTTTTT. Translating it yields CASSIGLPLNTGELFF.

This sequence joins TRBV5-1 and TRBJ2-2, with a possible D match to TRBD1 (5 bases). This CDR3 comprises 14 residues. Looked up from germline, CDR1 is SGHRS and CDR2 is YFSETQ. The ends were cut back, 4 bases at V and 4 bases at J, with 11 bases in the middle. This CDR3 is CASSKDTFTGELFF. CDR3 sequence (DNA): TGCGCCAGCAGCAAGGACACTTTCACCGGGGAGCTGTTTTTT.

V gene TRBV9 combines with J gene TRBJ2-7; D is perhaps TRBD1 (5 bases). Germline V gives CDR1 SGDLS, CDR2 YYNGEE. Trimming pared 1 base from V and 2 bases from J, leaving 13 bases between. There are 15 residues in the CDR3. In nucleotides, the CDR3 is TGTGCCAGCAGCGTAAGTTCAGGGCCCACCTACGAGCAGTACTTC. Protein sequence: CASSVSSGPTYEQYF.

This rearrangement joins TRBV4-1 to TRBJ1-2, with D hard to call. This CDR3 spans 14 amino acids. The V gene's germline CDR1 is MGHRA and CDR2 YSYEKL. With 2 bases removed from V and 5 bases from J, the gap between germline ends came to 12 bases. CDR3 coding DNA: TGCGCCAGCAGCCAAATTAGTCAGTCATATGGCTACACCTTC. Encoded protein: CASSQISQSYGYTF.

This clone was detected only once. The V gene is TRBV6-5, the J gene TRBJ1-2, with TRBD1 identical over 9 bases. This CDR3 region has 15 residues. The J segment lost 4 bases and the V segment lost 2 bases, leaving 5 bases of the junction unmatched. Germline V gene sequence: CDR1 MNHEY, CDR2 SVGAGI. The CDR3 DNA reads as TGTGCCAGCAGTTACCAGACAGGGGGGACCTATGGCTACACCTTC. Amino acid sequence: CASSYQTGGTYGYTF.

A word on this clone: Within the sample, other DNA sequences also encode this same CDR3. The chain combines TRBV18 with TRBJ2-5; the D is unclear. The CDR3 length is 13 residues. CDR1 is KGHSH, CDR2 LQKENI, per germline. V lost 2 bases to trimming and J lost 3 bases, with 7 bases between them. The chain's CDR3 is CASSPRDKETQYF. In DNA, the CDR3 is TGTGCCAGCTCACCAAGAGACAAAGAGACCCAGTACTTC. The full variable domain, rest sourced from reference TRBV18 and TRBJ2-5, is NAGVMQNPRHLVRRRGQEARLRCSPMKGHSHVYWYRQLPEEGLKFMVYLQKENIIDESGMPKERFSAEFPKEGPSILRIQQVVRGDSAAYFCASSPRDKETQYFGPGTRLLVL.

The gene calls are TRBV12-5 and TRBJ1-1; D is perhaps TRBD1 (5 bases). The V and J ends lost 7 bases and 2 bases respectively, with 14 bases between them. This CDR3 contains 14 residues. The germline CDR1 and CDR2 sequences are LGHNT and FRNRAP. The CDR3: CASAVSGLNTEAFF. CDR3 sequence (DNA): TGTGCTAGTGCCGTTTCGGGACTCAACACTGAAGCTTTCTTT.

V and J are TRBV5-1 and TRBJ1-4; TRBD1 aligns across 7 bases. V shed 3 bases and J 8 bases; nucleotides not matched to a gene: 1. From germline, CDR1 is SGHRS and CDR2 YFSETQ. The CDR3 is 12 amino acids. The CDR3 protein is CASSWDSEKLFF. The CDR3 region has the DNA TGCGCCAGCAGCTGGGACAGCGAAAAACTGTTTTTT. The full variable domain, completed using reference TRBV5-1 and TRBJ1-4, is KAGVTQTPRYLIKTRGQQVTLSCSPISGHRSVSWYQQTPGQGLQFLFEYFSETQRNKGNFPGRFSGRQFSNSRSEMNVSTLELGDSALYLCASSWDSEKLFFGSGTQLSVL.

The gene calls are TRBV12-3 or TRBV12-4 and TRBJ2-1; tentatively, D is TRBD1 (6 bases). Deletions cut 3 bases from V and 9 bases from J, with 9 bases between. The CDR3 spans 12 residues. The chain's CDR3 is CASSFQGFEQFF. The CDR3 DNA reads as TGTGCCAGCAGTTTCCAGGGGTTTGAGCAGTTCTTC.

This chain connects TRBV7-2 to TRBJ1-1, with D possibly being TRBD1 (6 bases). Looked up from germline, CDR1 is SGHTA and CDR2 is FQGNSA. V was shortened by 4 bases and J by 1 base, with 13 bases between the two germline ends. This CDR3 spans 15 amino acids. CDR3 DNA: TGTGCCAGCAGCTCACAGACAGGACAGAACACTGAAGCTTTCTTT. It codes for CASSSQTGQNTEAFF.